This TCR beta chain was captured by sequencing in a study of blood T cell repertoires in COVID-19. Study information: The samples span acute and convalescent COVID-19 from the United States, Italy and Spain. PBMCs, B-cell-depleted T cells, or T cells were the source of the cDNA or gDNA that made up the material.

Original data processing: Nucleated cell counts were estimated from reference gene primer amplification. Assay used: immunoSEQ multiplex PCR; TCRdb lists only in-frame clones, some missing. From that table come the V and J calls and clone size; the DNA was used to work out D and trimming. Counted here are 25,000 to 35,000 clones, roughly 85% occurring once; the ten biggest clones make up around 8.6%. V was cut by 7 bases and J by 8 bases, with 12 bases left in between. This CDR3 is built from 11 residues. The V gene's germline CDR1 is SGHRS and CDR2 YFSETQ. This receptor was taken from a man older than 75 with active COVID-19. J is TRBJ1-1 and V is TRBV5-1; D not certain. Material: peripheral blood. CDR3 in amino acids: CASRRGIEAFF. CDR3 coding DNA: TGCGCCAGCCGCCGGGGAATAGAAGCTTTCTTT.